This passage covers 23 T cell receptor beta chains from one sample sequenced in a study of OX40 agonist ivuxolimab in advanced cancers. Using immunoSEQ multiplex PCR, the repertoire was profiled, and TCRdb retains in-frame clones only, with some absent. The repertoire holds fewer than 80,000 clones, with around 93% as singletons. The material was CD4+ or CD8+ T cells sorted from blood, obtained in a trial of the OX40 agonist ivuxolimab. The receptor source for this set is an adult with an advanced solid tumor such as melanoma, head and neck, liver or kidney cancer.

The J gene is TRBJ1-1, the V gene TRBV19; D ambiguous. This CDR3 is 13 amino acids long. V dropped 6 bases and J dropped 1 base, with 9 bases sitting between them. Germline CDR1 reads LNHDA; CDR2 reads SQIVND (reference sequence). In DNA form, the CDR3 reads TGTGCCAGTAGCCTAGCTGGGAACACTGAAGCTTTCTTT. Its translation: CASSLAGNTEAFF.

V gene TRBV2 combines with J gene TRBJ2-1; 7 bases map to TRBD2. The CDR3 totals 15 residues. J lost 8 bases, V lost 5 bases, and 12 bases had no gene match. Germline values: CDR1 SNHLY, CDR2 FYNNEI. CDR3 sequence (DNA): TGTGCCAGCAGTCCTAGCGGTTGGGGAAGGGATGAGCAGTTCTTC. Translated: CASSPSGWGRDEQFF.

The V gene is TRBV5-4, the J gene TRBJ2-1, with D uncertain. Germline V lookup: CDR1 SGHNT, CDR2 YYREEE (reference sequence). Between the trimmed V and J ends, which lost 3 bases and 7 bases, there was a span of 14 bases. There are 14 residues in the CDR3. The chain's CDR3 is CASSSGLEPNEQFF. In DNA form, the CDR3 reads TGTGCCAGCAGCTCGGGCTTGGAGCCAAATGAGCAGTTCTTC.

The rearrangement uses TRBV4-1 and TRBJ2-7; D unresolved. CDR1 MGHRA and CDR2 YSYEKL come from the germline V gene. V was shortened by 4 bases and J by 2 bases, with 15 bases between the two germline ends. The CDR3 consists of 15 residues. The CDR3 spells CASSPSGGVTYEQYF. As DNA, the CDR3 is TGCGCCAGCAGCCCCTCCGGTGGGGTCACCTACGAGCAGTACTTC.

The chain employs TRBV27 and TRBJ2-5; D not resolved. Trimming stripped 7 bases from V and 1 base from J, with 13 bases between. The CDR3 sequence is 14 residues long. Germline V gene data show CDR1 as MNHEY and CDR2 as SMNVEV (reference sequence). The CDR3 region has the DNA TGTGCCAGCATAGGCTGGGCAGGCCAAGAGACCCAGTACTTC. Translation gives CASIGWAGQETQYF.

The rearrangement joins TRBV27 to TRBJ2-5; either TRBD1 or TRBD2 may fit D (5 bases each). CDR3 length equals 11 residues. Trimming pared 5 bases from V and 7 bases from J, leaving 8 bases between. CDR1 and CDR2 (germline): MNHEY, SMNVEV (reference sequence). The CDR3 DNA is TGTGCCAGCAGTCCTGGGGGGACCCAGTACTTC. Amino acid sequence: CASSPGGTQYF.

J is TRBJ2-1 and V is TRBV27; TRBD1 aligns across 9 bases. The length of the CDR3 is 15 residues. Germline V lookup: CDR1 MNHEY, CDR2 SMNVEV (reference sequence). With V trimmed by 7 bases and J by 4 bases, 8 bases remained unmatched. CDR3 sequence reads: CASTNVGTGYNEQFF. The CDR3, as DNA: TGTGCCAGCACCAATGTCGGGACAGGGTACAATGAGCAGTTCTTC.

The chain is built from TRBV6-5 and TRBJ2-5; D is perhaps TRBD2 (6 bases). This CDR3 comprises 16 residues. The V end lost 4 bases, the J end lost 1 base, and 16 bases lay between the germline ends. Germline V gene sequence: CDR1 MNHEY, CDR2 SVGAGI. The CDR3 DNA follows: TGTGCCAGCAGTTCCGGGAGCGGGTTATTCCAAGAGACCCAGTACTTC. It yields the protein CASSSGSGLFQETQYF.

CDR3: CASSQGLAVYNEQFF. The CDR3 bases are TGCGCCAGCAGCCAAGGCCTAGCGGTCTACAATGAGCAGTTCTTC. The rearrangement links TRBV4-3 to TRBJ2-1, with 7 nucleotides matching TRBD2. CDR3 size: 15 residues. V trimming: 1 base; J trimming: 3 bases; junction bases outside the gene matches: 3. CDR1 is LGHNA and CDR2 is YSLEER in the germline V gene.

The genes are TRBV6-1 and TRBJ2-1; D possibly corresponds to TRBD1 (5 bases). The germline CDR1 and CDR2 sequences are MNHNS and SASEGT. The CDR3 consists of 14 residues. Trimming took off 1 base at V and 8 bases at J, with 12 bases between the two ends. The CDR3 nucleotides are TGTGCCAGCAGTGAAGACCTAGGGGCCTATGAGCAGTTCTTC. Amino acid sequence: CASSEDLGAYEQFF.

The V gene is TRBV7-9, the J gene TRBJ2-3; no definite D call. The CDR3 loop spans 12 amino acids. V was cut by 5 bases and J by 9 bases, with 12 bases left in between. Germline CDR1 reads SEHNR; CDR2 reads FQNEAQ (reference sequence). CDR3 nucleotides: TGTGCCAGCAGCCCGCCCAGGTTAACGCAGTATTTT. As protein: CASSPPRLTQYF. The variable domain in full, completed from reference TRBV7-9 and TRBJ2-3, reads DTGVSQNPRHKITKRGQNVTFRCDPISEHNRLYWYRQTLGQGPEFLTYFQNEAQLEKSRLLSDRFSAERPKGSFSTLEIQRTEQGDSAMYLCASSPPRLTQYFGPGTRLTVL.

The chain uses TRBV7-9 and TRBJ2-1; D may be TRBD2 (5 bases). The CDR3 sequence is 14 residues long. V lost 5 bases and J lost 5, with 13 bases in between. Germline lookup yields CDR1 SEHNR and CDR2 FQNEAQ (reference sequence). CDR3 in DNA: TGTGCCAGCAGCCCCGGACTGGCTAACAATGAGCAGTTCTTC. Translation gives CASSPGLANNEQFF.

V usage is TRBV5-6 and J usage is TRBJ2-2; D may be TRBD1 (6 bases). With 0 bases removed from V and 0 bases from J, the gap between germline ends came to 9 bases. The CDR3 contains 16 residues. CDR1 and CDR2 (germline): SGHDT, YYEEEE. CDR3 sequence (DNA): TGTGCCAGCAGCTTGGAGGGGGTAACGAACACCGGGGAGCTGTTTTTT. Translation: CASSLEGVTNTGELFF.

The V gene is TRBV5-3, the J gene TRBJ2-3; 11 bases match TRBD2. Being an ORF, TRBV5-3 has a function that is uncertain. This CDR3 is 18 amino acids long. Trimming took 2 bases from V and 8 from J; bases not matched to a gene: 16. The CDR3 here is CARSFVTASGRIGGTQYF. Written as DNA, the CDR3 is TGTGCCAGAAGCTTTGTTACGGCTAGCGGGAGGATTGGTGGTACGCAGTATTTT.

The rearrangement uses TRBV9 and TRBJ2-5, with a weak D call TRBD1 (6 bases). Germline lookup yields CDR1 SGDLS and CDR2 YYNGEE. V lost 0 bases, J lost 2 bases, and 11 bases lay in between. The CDR3 sequence is 15 residues long. The CDR3 coding sequence is TGTGCCAGCAGCGTAGTCTTTGGACAGCAAGAGACCCAGTACTTC. It specifies CASSVVFGQQETQYF. Complete variable domain (other parts from reference TRBV9 and TRBJ2-5): DSGVTQTPKHLITATGQRVTLRCSPRSGDLSVYWYQQSLDQGLQFLIQYYNGEERAKGNILERFSAQQFPDLHSELNLSSLELGDSALYFCASSVVFGQQETQYFGPGTRLLVL.

This rearrangement joins TRBV5-6 to TRBJ2-7; 10 nucleotides align to TRBD2. CDR1 SGHDT and CDR2 YYEEEE come from the germline V gene. The CDR3 extends over 14 amino acids. V trimming: 4 bases; J trimming: 3 bases; junction bases outside the gene matches: 4. The CDR3 here is CASSPPSGGYEQYF. The CDR3 coding sequence is TGTGCCAGCAGCCCTCCTAGCGGGGGCTACGAGCAGTACTTC.

As for this clone: Relative to the germline gene, one junction end is altered; a read error may explain this. The chain employs TRBV5-3 and TRBJ2-6; D is uncertain. TRBV5-3 falls under the ORF class, with uncertain function. The CDR3 spans 15 residues. CDR3 region: CARACEQSRANFLTF. CDR3 in DNA: TGTGCCAGAGCCTGTGAACAAAGTCGGGCCAACTTCCTGACTTTC.

CDR3 in amino acids: CASSVAGLEQFF. CDR3 DNA: TGTGCCAGCAGCGTAGCAGGGCTTGAGCAGTTCTTC. The chain carries TRBV9 and TRBJ2-1; weak D call: TRBD1 (5 bases). The CDR3 has 12 residues. V lost 0 bases and J 9 bases, leaving 7 bases between the germline ends. Germline V lookup: CDR1 SGDLS, CDR2 YYNGEE.

This clone was observed a handful of times. The chain is built from TRBV5-4 and TRBJ1-2; D is possibly TRBD1 (6 bases). This CDR3 region has 13 residues. Trimming removed 5 bases at V and 7 bases at J, with 15 bases between. Per the germline V gene, CDR1 is SGHNT and CDR2 is YYREEE (reference sequence). The CDR3: CASRGPGGAGYTF. The CDR3 DNA sequence: TGTGCCAGCAGGGGGCCGGGGGGCGCTGGCTACACCTTC.

The V and J genes are TRBV5-6 and TRBJ2-2; 7 bases are a match to TRBD1. Looked up from germline, CDR1 is SGHDT and CDR2 is YYEEEE. The CDR3 sequence is 14 residues long. V gave up 4 bases and J gave up 7 bases; unmatched junction bases: 7. The CDR3 DNA sequence: TGTGCCAGCAGCCAAACAGGGGTAATCGGGGAGCTGTTTTTT. This translates into CASSQTGVIGELFF.

Concerning this clone itself: Other DNA sequences of this sample code for an identical CDR3. This chain uses TRBV27 with TRBJ2-1; the D is unclear. The V gene lost 2 bases and the J gene lost 6 bases, with 8 bases spanning the gap. Germline V gene lookup returns CDR1 MNHEY and CDR2 SMNVEV (reference sequence). The CDR3 has 13 amino acids. The CDR3 DNA sequence: TGTGCCAGCAGTTTAGGGTCAGTCAATGAGCAGTTCTTC. It translates to CASSLGSVNEQFF.

The rearrangement links TRBV4-3 to TRBJ1-5; D uncertain. Looked up from germline, CDR1 is LGHNA and CDR2 is YSLEER. V was trimmed by 0 bases and J by 1 base, leaving 7 bases between them. The CDR3 loop spans 15 amino acids. The CDR3 loop is CASSQDYRSNQPQHF. CDR3 sequence (DNA): TGCGCCAGCAGCCAAGATTACAGAAGCAATCAGCCCCAGCATTTT.

A note on this clone: The identical CDR3 is also encoded by other nucleotide sequences in the sample. V gene TRBV4-3 combines with J gene TRBJ1-6, with D hard to call. Germline V gene lookup returns CDR1 LGHNA and CDR2 YSLEER. The CDR3 length is 14 residues. V lost 0 bases to trimming and J lost 10 bases, with 10 bases between them. The CDR3: CASSQDRLRSPLHF. The DNA for the CDR3 is TGCGCCAGCAGCCAAGATCGCCTCAGATCACCCCTCCACTTT.